One sample yielded the 5 T cell receptor beta chains listed below, sequenced in a study of cytomegalovirus exposure and HLA in healthy donors. The PCR used 60 Vbeta and 13 Jbeta primers. Data came from immunoSEQ multiplex PCR; TCRdb stores just in-frame clones and leaves some out. The profile shows tens of thousands of clones, around 69% of them singletons. Sequenced material: PBMCs. The receptor source for this set is a man aged 25 to 45 in good health and CMV-seronegative.

This chain links TRBV7-2 with TRBJ2-1, with a possible D match to TRBD2 (6 bases). Germline V gene sequence: CDR1 SGHTA, CDR2 FQGNSA. V shed 1 base and J shed 2 bases, with 15 bases lying between them. The CDR3 runs to 17 residues. In nucleotides, the CDR3 is TGTGCCAGCAGCTTAGTCGGGAGACAGTCTACCTACAATGAGCAGTTCTTC. Translated: CASSLVGRQSTYNEQFF.

The chain recombines TRBV7-9 with TRBJ1-2; D may be TRBD1 (5 bases). Looked up from germline, CDR1 is SEHNR and CDR2 is FQNEAQ (reference sequence). V was shortened by 5 bases and J by 8 bases, with 18 bases between the two germline ends. The CDR3 spans 14 residues. CDR3 residues: CASSLRQGLNGYTF. The CDR3 DNA sequence: TGTGCCAGCAGCCTCCGCCAGGGTTTGAACGGCTACACCTTC. Drawing the rest from reference TRBV7-9 and TRBJ1-2, the complete variable domain is DTGVSQNPRHKITKRGQNVTFRCDPISEHNRLYWYRQTLGQGPEFLTYFQNEAQLEKSRLLSDRFSAERPKGSFSTLEIQRTEQGDSAMYLCASSLRQGLNGYTFGSGTRLTVV.

The chain combines TRBV10-3 with TRBJ2-3; 11 nucleotides match TRBD2. CDR3 length: 15 amino acids. Germline V gene data show CDR1 as ENHRY and CDR2 as SYGVKD. The V gene end was trimmed by 4 bases and the J gene end by 3 bases; junction bases not matched to a gene: 3. Here the CDR3 DNA reads TGTGCCATCAGTGCCCTAGCGGGGGGTACAGATACGCAGTATTTT. The encoded protein is CAISALAGGTDTQYF.

V and J are TRBV28 and TRBJ2-7, with 7 bases identical to TRBD2. V dropped 3 bases and J dropped 3; count of bases not matched to a gene: 14. Germline V gives CDR1 MDHEN, CDR2 SYDVKM. This CDR3 contains 17 residues. CDR3 nucleotide sequence: TGTGCCAGCAGTTTTCTGACACGGGGTGCTAGCGGCTACGAGCAGTACTTC. Protein: CASSFLTRGASGYEQYF.

V usage is TRBV6-1 and J usage is TRBJ2-1; the D gene is possibly TRBD2 (7 bases). The germline V gene encodes CDR1 MNHNS and CDR2 SASEGT. Trimming pared 10 bases from V and 8 bases from J, leaving 18 bases between. CDR3 length equals 13 residues. CDR3 DNA sequence: TGTGCCAACACTGCGAGGGGGGGATATGAGCAGTTCTTC. Translating it yields CANTARGGYEQFF.